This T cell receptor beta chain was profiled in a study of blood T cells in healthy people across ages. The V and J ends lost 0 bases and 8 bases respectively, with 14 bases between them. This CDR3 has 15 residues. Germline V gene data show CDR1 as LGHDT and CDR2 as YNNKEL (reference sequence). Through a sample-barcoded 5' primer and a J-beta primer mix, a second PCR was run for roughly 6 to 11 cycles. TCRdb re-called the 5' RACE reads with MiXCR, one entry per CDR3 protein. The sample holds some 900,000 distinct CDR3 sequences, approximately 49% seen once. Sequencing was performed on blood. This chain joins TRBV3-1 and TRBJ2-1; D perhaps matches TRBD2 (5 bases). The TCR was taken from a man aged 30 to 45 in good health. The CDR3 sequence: CASSQDTRAGDEQFF. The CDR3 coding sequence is TGTGCCAGCAGCCAAGATACGAGGGCTGGCGATGAGCAGTTCTTC.